These 23 T cell receptor beta chains originate from one sample sequenced in a study of shared clonotypes between healthy human individuals. The table came from immunoSEQ multiplex PCR; TCRdb's copy has only in-frame clones and leaves some out. The sample has 450,000 to 700,000 clones, over 95% seen once. Positively selected for CCR7, the CD45RO-negative cells used as naive CD8 cells excluded terminally differentiated effector memory CD45RA+ cells. The sample taken for sequencing was naive CD8+ T cells sorted from blood. All receptors derive from a woman aged 30 to 39 in good health.

The gene calls are TRBV28 and TRBJ2-7; 7 bases align to TRBD2. CDR3 length: 13 amino acids. V shed 7 bases and J 2 bases; nucleotides not matched to a gene: 5. Germline loops: CDR1 MDHEN, CDR2 SYDVKM. DNA for the CDR3: TGTGCCAGCAAAGCTAGCGGAGCCTACGAGCAGTACTTC. It encodes CASKASGAYEQYF.

The rearrangement joins TRBV7-3 to TRBJ2-7; TRBD2 agrees at 11 bases. The V gene's germline CDR1 is SGHTA and CDR2 FQGTGA. The CDR3 extends over 14 amino acids. The V and J ends lost 3 bases and 5 bases, in that order; junction bases with no gene match: 3. CDR3 sequence (DNA): TGTGCCAGCAGCTTTAGCGGGAGGGGGGACGAGCAGTACTTC. Encoded protein: CASSFSGRGDEQYF.

The rearrangement joins TRBV19 to TRBJ2-5, with D maybe TRBD2 (8 bases). Judging by the DNA end, TRBJ2-7 fits better; the J call may be wrong. CDR1 and CDR2 (germline): LNHDA, SQIVND (reference sequence). The CDR3 runs to 16 residues. This CDR3 reads CARFPSSGTDPYEQYF. The CDR3 DNA sequence: TGTGCCAGATTCCCAAGTAGCGGGACAGATCCCTACGAGCAGTACTTC.

The CDR3 DNA is TGTGCCAGCAGTCCTCCCTCTTCCTACGAGCAGTACTTC. Residues: CASSPPSSYEQYF. The chain employs TRBV28 and TRBJ2-7; D ambiguous. The CDR3 is 13 residues long. Germline V CDR1 and CDR2: MDHEN, SYDVKM. The germline V and J ends were trimmed by 5 bases and 1 base, with 9 bases remaining between them.

The CDR3 DNA reads TGTGCCAGCAGCAAAGTAGGTCGGTCTAGCTCTGGAAACACCATATATTTT. As protein: CASSKVGRSSSGNTIYF. The J gene is TRBJ1-3, the V gene TRBV21-1. TRBV21-1 is assigned pseudogene status. This CDR3 is 17 amino acids long.

This rearrangement joins TRBV9 to TRBJ1-1, with D unresolved. Germline CDR1 and CDR2: SGDLS and YYNGEE. Trimming took 2 bases from V and 5 from J, leaving 1 base between them. The length of the CDR3 is 10 residues. The DNA of the CDR3 is TGTGCCAGCAGCGTTACTGAAGCTTTCTTT. Protein product: CASSVTEAFF. Filled out from reference TRBV9 and TRBJ1-1, the complete variable domain reads DSGVTQTPKHLITATGQRVTLRCSPRSGDLSVYWYQQSLDQGLQFLIQYYNGEERAKGNILERFSAQQFPDLHSELNLSSLELGDSALYFCASSVTEAFFGQGTRLTVV.

The V and J genes are TRBV4-1 and TRBJ1-5; D is unclear. This CDR3 region has 15 residues. The germline V gene has CDR1 MGHRA and CDR2 YSYEKL. Trimming took off 4 bases at V and 1 base at J, with 11 bases between the two ends. CDR3 nucleotides: TGCGCCAGCAGCCCCGTAATTGCGAGCAATCAGCCCCAGCATTTT. Protein sequence: CASSPVIASNQPQHF.

The rearrangement links TRBV28 to TRBJ1-5; a weak D match, TRBD1 (5 bases). V lost 9 bases to trimming and J lost 0 bases, with 9 bases between them. The CDR3 contains 13 residues. Germline CDR1 and CDR2: MDHEN and SYDVKM. The DNA for the CDR3 is TGTGCCAGTGACAGCTATAGCAATCAGCCCCAGCATTTT. This sequence encodes CASDSYSNQPQHF.

V usage is TRBV13 and J usage is TRBJ2-5; D unresolved. The V end was cut by 0 bases, the J end by 2 bases, with 7 bases between. CDR1 PRHDT and CDR2 FYEKMQ come from the germline V gene (reference sequence). The CDR3 consists of 14 residues. CDR3: CASSLGWAQETQYF. Here the CDR3 DNA reads TGTGCCAGCAGCTTAGGGTGGGCACAAGAGACCCAGTACTTC.

This clone showed up just once. This chain joins TRBV19 and TRBJ2-7; D is undetermined. The V end lost 5 bases, the J end lost 3 bases, and 11 bases lay between the germline ends. This CDR3 region has 13 residues. The V gene's germline CDR1 is LNHDA and CDR2 SQIVND (reference sequence). CDR3 sequence: CASSLGNYYEQYF. CDR3 nucleotide sequence: TGTGCCAGTAGTTTGGGAAACTACTACGAGCAGTACTTC. The whole variable domain, remainder taken from reference TRBV19 and TRBJ2-7, is DGGITQSPKYLFRKEGQNVTLSCEQNLNHDAMYWYRQDPGQGLRLIYYSQIVNDFQKGDIAEGYSVSREKKESFPLTVTSAQKNPTAFYLCASSLGNYYEQYFGPGTRLTVT.

This chain links TRBV6-5 with TRBJ2-3, with 10 bases aligning to TRBD2. This CDR3 is 15 amino acids long. With V trimmed by 6 bases and J by 0 bases, 3 bases remained unmatched. Per the germline V gene, CDR1 is MNHEY and CDR2 is SVGAGI. CDR3 residues: CASSQLAGSTDTQYF. For the CDR3, the DNA is TGTGCCAGCAGCCAACTAGCGGGGAGCACAGATACGCAGTATTTT.

This chain joins TRBV29-1 and TRBJ2-7, with TRBD2 matching over 8 bases. The ends lost 1 base at V and 2 bases at J; junction bases unmatched: 4. The CDR3 totals 14 residues. Germline CDR1 SQVTM, CDR2 ANQGSEA. This chain's CDR3 is CSVEGLAGPYEQYF. The CDR3 DNA follows: TGCAGCGTTGAAGGATTAGCGGGGCCCTACGAGCAGTACTTC.

Only one count was recorded for this clone. V is TRBV5-1 and J is TRBJ1-4; 8 nucleotides match TRBD1. This CDR3 comprises 16 residues. V shed 5 bases, J shed 7 bases, and the junction held 13 bases outside the gene matches. Germline CDR1 reads SGHRS; CDR2 reads YFSETQ. The CDR3 nucleotides read TGCGCCAGCAGAATGGGGACAGGCGGGCATGGTGAAAAACTGTTTTTT. It yields the protein CASRMGTGGHGEKLFF.

CDR3 protein: CASSSHRDRGFYEQYF. Written as DNA, the CDR3 is TGTGCCAGCAGCTCACACCGGGACAGGGGTTTTTACGAGCAGTACTTC. V and J are TRBV27 and TRBJ2-7, with 10 bases aligning to TRBD1. The CDR3 loop spans 16 amino acids. CDR1 MNHEY and CDR2 SMNVEV come from the germline V gene (reference sequence). The junction had 12 bases not matched to a gene; V was cut back by 6 bases and J by 4 bases.

This chain connects TRBV28 to TRBJ1-1; D gene ambiguous. The germline gives CDR1 MDHEN, CDR2 SYDVKM. This CDR3 is 13 amino acids long. V gave up 7 bases and J gave up 1 base, with 10 bases separating them. This chain's CDR3 is CASNWVGNTEAFF. CDR3 nucleotides: TGTGCCAGCAATTGGGTCGGGAACACTGAAGCTTTCTTT.

This clone has a single count. V and J are TRBV2 and TRBJ2-1, with no clear D. This CDR3 has 11 amino acids. Germline V gene data show CDR1 as SNHLY and CDR2 as FYNNEI. V gave up 6 bases and J gave up 9 bases, with 9 bases separating them. The CDR3 DNA is TGTGCCAGCAGGGCTACCACTGAGCAGTTCTTC. Its translation: CASRATTEQFF.

CDR3 coding DNA: TGTGCCATCAGGACAGGGAACTACGAGCAGTACTTC. It yields the protein CAIRTGNYEQYF. This chain links TRBV7-9 with TRBJ2-7; TRBD1 agrees at 8 bases. V trimming: 10 bases; J trimming: 3 bases; junction bases outside the gene matches: 5. Germline V gene lookup returns CDR1 SEHNR and CDR2 FQNEAQ (reference sequence). The CDR3 has 12 amino acids.

The chain combines TRBV7-9 with TRBJ2-1; a weak D match, TRBD1 (5 bases). The CDR3 consists of 14 residues. CDR1 is SEHNR and CDR2 is FQNEAQ in the germline V gene (reference sequence). Between the trimmed V and J ends, which lost 5 bases and 5 bases, there was a span of 13 bases. CDR3 DNA sequence: TGTGCCAGCAGCCGATTGACAGAGAACAATGAGCAGTTCTTC. Translation gives CASSRLTENNEQFF.

This chain joins TRBV28 and TRBJ2-3, with 8 positions matching TRBD2. The CDR3 runs to 15 residues. The germline CDR1 and CDR2 sequences are MDHEN and SYDVKM. After removal of 5 bases from V and 1 base from J, the junction contained 5 bases not matched to a gene. The CDR3 nucleotides read TGTGCCAGCAGTCCTCTAGCGGGCCGCACAGATACGCAGTATTTT. Amino acid sequence: CASSPLAGRTDTQYF.

The CDR3 here is CASDRTGFESNQPQHF. CDR3 coding DNA: TGTGCCAGCGATAGGACAGGGTTTGAGAGCAATCAGCCCCAGCATTTT. The gene calls are TRBV28 and TRBJ1-5; the match to TRBD1 covers 8 bases. Per the germline V gene, CDR1 is MDHEN and CDR2 is SYDVKM. The ends lost 8 bases at V and 1 base at J; junction bases unmatched: 10. The CDR3 loop spans 16 amino acids.

The chain links TRBV7-9 to TRBJ2-3, with D possibly TRBD2 on 6 matching bases. The CDR3 extends over 15 amino acids. V was trimmed by 8 bases and J by 0 bases, leaving 15 bases between them. The germline gives CDR1 SEHNR, CDR2 FQNEAQ (reference sequence). The CDR3 DNA follows: TGTGCCAGCGGTCATAGGACTAAGAGCACAGATACGCAGTATTTT. The encoded protein is CASGHRTKSTDTQYF.

The CDR3 loop reads CASSPVRQGIDGELFF. The CDR3 DNA reads as TGTGCCAGCAGCCCTGTGAGACAGGGGATAGATGGGGAGCTGTTTTTT. This rearrangement joins TRBV4-2 to TRBJ2-2, with 8 nucleotides matching TRBD1. Germline V lookup: CDR1 LGHNA, CDR2 YNFKEQ. With V trimmed by 4 bases and J by 8 bases, 12 bases remained unmatched. The CDR3 extends over 16 amino acids.

The chain employs TRBV4-2 and TRBJ2-1; 9 nucleotides agree with TRBD1. Germline-derived CDR1 and CDR2 are LGHNA and YNFKEQ. Losses at the gene ends were 3 bases for V and 2 bases for J; bases not matched to a gene: 2. CDR3 length: 15 amino acids. CDR3 in DNA: TGTGCCAGCAGCCAGAACAGGGGGCCCTACAATGAGCAGTTCTTC. As protein: CASSQNRGPYNEQFF.